Detailed here is one TCR beta chain. The data were taken from a study of blood T cell repertoires in COVID-19. At the level of the study: Sources were T cells, B-cell-depleted T cells, or PBMCs; the material itself was cDNA or gDNA.

The ends lost 1 base at V and 0 bases at J; junction bases unmatched: 0. The CDR3 totals 15 residues. Germline V CDR1 and CDR2: MGHRA, YSYEKL. Using immunoSEQ multiplex PCR, the repertoire was profiled, and TCRdb retains in-frame clones only, with some absent. The top ten clones hold around 12% of a sample with about 440,000 clones, more than 70% of them seen once. This TCR derives from a woman aged 45 to 65 with COVID-19, enrolled during active disease. This chain connects TRBV4-1 to TRBJ1-2; 9 positions agree with TRBD1. Specimen: peripheral blood. The CDR3 reads CASSQGTGANYGYTF. The CDR3 DNA follows: TGCGCCAGCAGCCAAGGGACAGGGGCTAACTATGGCTACACCTTC.